The subject of this entry is one TCR beta chain. Germline V gene data show CDR1 as SGDLS and CDR2 as YYNGEE. CDR3 length: 13 amino acids. J was trimmed by 8 bases and V by 0 bases; bases with no gene match: 4. The sample originates from a study of shared T cell receptors in the human thymus. The repertoire was sequenced with immunoSEQ multiplex PCR; TCRdb's copy has only in-frame clones and lacks some. Among about 380,000 clones listed, around 95% were seen once. Sample: thymocytes. The chain recombines TRBV9 with TRBJ1-2; 7 bases agree with TRBD1. The TCR sequence derives from a human donor. CDR3 DNA: TGTGCCAGCAGCGTAGACCACAGGGGCGGCTACACCTTC. This codes for CASSVDHRGGYTF.